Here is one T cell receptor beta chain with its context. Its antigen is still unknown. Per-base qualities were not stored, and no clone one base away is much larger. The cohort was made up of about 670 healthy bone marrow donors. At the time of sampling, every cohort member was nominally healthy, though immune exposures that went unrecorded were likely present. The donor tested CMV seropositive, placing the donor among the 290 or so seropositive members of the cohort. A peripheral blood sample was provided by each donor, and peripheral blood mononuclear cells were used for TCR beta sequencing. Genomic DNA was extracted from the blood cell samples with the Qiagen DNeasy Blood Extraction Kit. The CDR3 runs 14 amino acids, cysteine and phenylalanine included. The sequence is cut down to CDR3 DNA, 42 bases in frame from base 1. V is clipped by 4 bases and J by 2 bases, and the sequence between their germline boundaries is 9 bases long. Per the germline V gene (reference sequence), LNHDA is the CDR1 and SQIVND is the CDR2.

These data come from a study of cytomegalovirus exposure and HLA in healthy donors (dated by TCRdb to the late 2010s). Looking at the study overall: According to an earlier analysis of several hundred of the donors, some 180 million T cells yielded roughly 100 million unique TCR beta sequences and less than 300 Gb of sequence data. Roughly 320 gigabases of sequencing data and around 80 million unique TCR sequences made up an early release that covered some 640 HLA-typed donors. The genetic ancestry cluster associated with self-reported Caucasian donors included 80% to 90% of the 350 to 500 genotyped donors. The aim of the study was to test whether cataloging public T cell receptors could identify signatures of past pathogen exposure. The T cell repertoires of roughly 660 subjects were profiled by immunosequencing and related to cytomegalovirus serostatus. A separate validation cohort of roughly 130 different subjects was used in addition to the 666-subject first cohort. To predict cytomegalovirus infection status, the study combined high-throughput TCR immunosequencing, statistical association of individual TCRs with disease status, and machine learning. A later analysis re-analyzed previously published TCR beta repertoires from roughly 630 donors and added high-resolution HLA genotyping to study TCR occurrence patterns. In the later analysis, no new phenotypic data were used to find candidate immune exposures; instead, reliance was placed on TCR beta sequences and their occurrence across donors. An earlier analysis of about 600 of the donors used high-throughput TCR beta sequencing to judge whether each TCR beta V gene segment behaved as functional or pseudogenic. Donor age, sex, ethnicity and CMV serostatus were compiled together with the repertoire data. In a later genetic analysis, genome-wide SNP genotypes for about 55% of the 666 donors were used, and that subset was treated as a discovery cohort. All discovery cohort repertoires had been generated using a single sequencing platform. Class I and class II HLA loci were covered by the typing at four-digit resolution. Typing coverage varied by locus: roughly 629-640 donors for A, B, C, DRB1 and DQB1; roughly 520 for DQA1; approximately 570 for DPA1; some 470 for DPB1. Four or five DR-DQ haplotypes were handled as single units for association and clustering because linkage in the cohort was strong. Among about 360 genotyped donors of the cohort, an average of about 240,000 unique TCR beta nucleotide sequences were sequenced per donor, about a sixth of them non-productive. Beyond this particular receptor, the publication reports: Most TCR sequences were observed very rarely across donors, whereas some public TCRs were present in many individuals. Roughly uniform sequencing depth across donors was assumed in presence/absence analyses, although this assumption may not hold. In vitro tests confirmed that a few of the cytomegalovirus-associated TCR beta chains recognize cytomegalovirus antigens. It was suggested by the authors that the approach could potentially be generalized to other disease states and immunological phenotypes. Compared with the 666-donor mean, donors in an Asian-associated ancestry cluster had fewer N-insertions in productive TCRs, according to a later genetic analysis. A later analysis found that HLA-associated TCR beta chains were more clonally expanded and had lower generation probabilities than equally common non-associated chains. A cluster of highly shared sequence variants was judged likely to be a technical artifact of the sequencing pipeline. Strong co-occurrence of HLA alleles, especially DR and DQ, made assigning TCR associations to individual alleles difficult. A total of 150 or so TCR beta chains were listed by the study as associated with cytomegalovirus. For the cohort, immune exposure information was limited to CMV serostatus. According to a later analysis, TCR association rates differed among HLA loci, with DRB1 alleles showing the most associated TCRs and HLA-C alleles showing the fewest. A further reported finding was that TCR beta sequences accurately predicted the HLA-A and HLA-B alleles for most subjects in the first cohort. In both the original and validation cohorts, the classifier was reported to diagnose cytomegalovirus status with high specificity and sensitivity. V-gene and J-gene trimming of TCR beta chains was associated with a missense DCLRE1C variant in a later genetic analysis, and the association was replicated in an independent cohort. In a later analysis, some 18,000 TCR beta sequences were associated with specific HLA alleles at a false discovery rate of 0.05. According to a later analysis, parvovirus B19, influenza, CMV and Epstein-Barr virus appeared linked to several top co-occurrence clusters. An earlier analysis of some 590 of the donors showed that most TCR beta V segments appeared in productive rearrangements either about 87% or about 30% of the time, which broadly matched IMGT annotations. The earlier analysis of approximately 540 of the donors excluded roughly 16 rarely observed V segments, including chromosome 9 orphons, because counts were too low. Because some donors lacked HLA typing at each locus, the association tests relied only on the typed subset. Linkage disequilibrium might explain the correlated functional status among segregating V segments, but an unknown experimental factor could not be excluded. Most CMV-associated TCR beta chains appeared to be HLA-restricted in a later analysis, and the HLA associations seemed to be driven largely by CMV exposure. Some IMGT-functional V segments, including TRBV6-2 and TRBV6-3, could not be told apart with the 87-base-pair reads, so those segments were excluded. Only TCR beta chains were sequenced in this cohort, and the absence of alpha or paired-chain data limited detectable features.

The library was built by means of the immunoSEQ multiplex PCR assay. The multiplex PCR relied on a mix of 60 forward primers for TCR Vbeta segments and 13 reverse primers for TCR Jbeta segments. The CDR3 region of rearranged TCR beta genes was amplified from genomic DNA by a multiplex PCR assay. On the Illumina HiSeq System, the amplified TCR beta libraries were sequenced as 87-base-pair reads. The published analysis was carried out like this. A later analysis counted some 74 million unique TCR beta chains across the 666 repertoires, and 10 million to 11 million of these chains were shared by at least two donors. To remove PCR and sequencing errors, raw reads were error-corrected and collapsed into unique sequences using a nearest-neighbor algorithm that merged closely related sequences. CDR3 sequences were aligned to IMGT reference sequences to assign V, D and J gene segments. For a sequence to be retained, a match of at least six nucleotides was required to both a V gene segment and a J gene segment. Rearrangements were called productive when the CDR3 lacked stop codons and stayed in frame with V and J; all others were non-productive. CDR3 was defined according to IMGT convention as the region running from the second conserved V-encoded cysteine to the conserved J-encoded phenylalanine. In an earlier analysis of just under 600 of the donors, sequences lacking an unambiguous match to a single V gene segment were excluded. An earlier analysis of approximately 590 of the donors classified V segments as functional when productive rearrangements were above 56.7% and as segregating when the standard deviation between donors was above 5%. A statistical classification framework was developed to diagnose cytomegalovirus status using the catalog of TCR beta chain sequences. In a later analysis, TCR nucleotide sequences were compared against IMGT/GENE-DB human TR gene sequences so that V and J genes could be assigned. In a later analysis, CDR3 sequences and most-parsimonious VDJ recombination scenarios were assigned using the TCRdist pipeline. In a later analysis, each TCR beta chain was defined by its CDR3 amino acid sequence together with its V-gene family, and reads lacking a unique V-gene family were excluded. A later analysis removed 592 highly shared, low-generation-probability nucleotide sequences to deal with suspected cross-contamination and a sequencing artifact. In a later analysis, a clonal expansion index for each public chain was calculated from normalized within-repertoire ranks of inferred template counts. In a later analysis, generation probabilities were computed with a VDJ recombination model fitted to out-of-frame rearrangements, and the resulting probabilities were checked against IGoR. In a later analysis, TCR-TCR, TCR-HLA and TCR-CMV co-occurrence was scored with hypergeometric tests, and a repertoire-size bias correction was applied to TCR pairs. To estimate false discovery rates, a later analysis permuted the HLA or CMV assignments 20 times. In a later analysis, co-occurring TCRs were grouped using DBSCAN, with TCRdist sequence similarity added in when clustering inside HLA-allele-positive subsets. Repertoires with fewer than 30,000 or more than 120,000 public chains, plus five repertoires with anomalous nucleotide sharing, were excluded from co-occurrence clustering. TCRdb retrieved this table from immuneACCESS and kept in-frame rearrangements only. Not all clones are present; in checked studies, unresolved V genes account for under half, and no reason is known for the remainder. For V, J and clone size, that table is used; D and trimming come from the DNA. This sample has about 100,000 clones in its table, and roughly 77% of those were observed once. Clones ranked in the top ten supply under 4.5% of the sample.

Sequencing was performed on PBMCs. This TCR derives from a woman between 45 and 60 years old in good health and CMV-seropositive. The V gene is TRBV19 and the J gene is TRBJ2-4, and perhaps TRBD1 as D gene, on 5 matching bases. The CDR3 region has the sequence CASSSPGTKNIQYF. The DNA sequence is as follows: TGTGCCAGTAGTAGCCCAGGGACCAAAAACATTCAGTACTTC.